A selection of T cell receptor beta chains follows, all from one sample in a study of T cells in tumors after PD-1 blockade. The method was immunoSEQ multiplex PCR; TCRdb's version includes in-frame clones alone and lacks a portion of them. This sample has 50,000 to 75,000 clones; around 67% occur once, and the top ten carry 4% to 5%. This sample comprised PBMCs, obtained after anti-PD-1 treatment. The receptor source for this set is a human donor with basal cell carcinoma. The CDR3 runs from the conserved cysteine through the conserved F or W. D genes are given only for firm matches. Clone size is given for some rows only: seen once, a few or many times, or a class if the clone is expanded.

few TRBJ2-2 TRBV6-6 . CASSSQAGFGELFF TGTGCCAGCAGTTCGCAGGCCGGCTTCGGGGAGCTGTTTTTT
. TRBJ2-7 TRBV7-8 . CASSPLPDSAYEQYF TGTGCCAGCAGCCCACTCCCGGACAGCGCCTACGAGCAGTACTTC
. TRBJ1-6 TRBV14 . CASSQVPYNSPLHF TGTGCCAGCAGCCAAGTTCCCTATAATTCACCCCTCCACTTT
. TRBJ2-1 TRBV30 . CAWTRGDEPYNEQFF TGTGCCTGGACTCGAGGGGACGAACCTTACAATGAGCAGTTCTTC
. TRBJ2-1 TRBV7-8 . CASSRSVEQFF TGTGCCAGCAGCCGTAGTGTTGAGCAGTTCTTC
. TRBJ2-1 TRBV7-2 TRBD2 CASSFAGGSYNEQFF TGTGCCAGCAGCTTTGCGGGGGGGTCCTACAATGAGCAGTTCTTC
. TRBJ2-2 TRBV6-5 . CASKRGFANTGELFF TGTGCCAGCAAGAGAGGGTTCGCGAACACCGGGGAGCTGTTTTTT
. TRBJ2-1 TRBV6-1 . CASSEGGAIYNEQFF TGTGCCAGCAGTGAAGGGGGGGCGATATACAATGAGCAGTTCTTC
. TRBJ2-2 TRBV18 . CASSASQGSGTGELFF TGTGCCAGCTCAGCCTCACAGGGATCGGGCACCGGGGAGCTGTTTTTT
few TRBJ1-5 TRBV19 . CASSMTGYNQPQHF TGTGCCAGTAGTATGACGGGCTACAATCAGCCCCAGCATTTT
. TRBJ1-5 TRBV4-2 TRBD1 CASSPPTKHNYRGYSNQPQHF TGTGCCAGCAGCCCTCCTACTAAACACAATTACAGGGGATATAGCAATCAGCCCCAGCATTTT
. TRBJ1-5 TRBV2 . CASSEFWDTLSNQPQHF TGTGCCAGCAGTGAGTTTTGGGACACCCTAAGCAATCAGCCCCAGCATTTT
. TRBJ2-5 TRBV7-8 . CASSLATGSLETQYF TGTGCCAGCAGCTTAGCTACTGGCTCCCTGGAGACCCAGTACTTC
. TRBJ1-1 TRBV5-6 . CASSPGYTEAFF TGTGCCAGCAGCCCAGGGTACACTGAAGCTTTCTTT
. TRBJ1-5 TRBV5-1 TRBD1 CASSLGPQGVLNQPQHF TGCGCCAGCAGCTTGGGGCCACAGGGGGTTTTAAATCAGCCCCAGCATTTT